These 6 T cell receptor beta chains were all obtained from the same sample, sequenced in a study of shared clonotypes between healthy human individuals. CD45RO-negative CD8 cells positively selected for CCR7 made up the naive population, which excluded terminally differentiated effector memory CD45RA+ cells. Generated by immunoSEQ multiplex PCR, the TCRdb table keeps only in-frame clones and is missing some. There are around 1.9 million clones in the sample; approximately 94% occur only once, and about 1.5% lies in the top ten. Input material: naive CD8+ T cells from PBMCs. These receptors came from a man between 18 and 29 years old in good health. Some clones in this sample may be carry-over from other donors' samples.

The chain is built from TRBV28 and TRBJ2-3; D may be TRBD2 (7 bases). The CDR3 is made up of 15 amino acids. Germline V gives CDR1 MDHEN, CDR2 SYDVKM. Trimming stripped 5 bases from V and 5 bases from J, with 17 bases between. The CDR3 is CASSIPTGGQDTQYF. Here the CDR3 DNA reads TGTGCCAGCAGTATACCCACGGGGGGCCAAGATACGCAGTATTTT. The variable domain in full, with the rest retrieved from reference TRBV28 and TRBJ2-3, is DVKVTQSSRYLVKRTGEKVFLECVQDMDHENMFWYRQDPGLGLRLIYFSYDVKMKEKGDIPEGYSVSREKKERFSLILESASTNQTSMYLCASSIPTGGQDTQYFGPGTRLTVL.

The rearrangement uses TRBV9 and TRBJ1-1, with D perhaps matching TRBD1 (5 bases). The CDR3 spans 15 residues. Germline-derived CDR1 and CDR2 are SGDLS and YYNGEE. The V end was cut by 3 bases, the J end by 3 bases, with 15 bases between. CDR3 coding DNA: TGTGCCAGCAGCGCCGGGACCAGGCCCGACACTGAAGCTTTCTTT. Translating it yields CASSAGTRPDTEAFF.

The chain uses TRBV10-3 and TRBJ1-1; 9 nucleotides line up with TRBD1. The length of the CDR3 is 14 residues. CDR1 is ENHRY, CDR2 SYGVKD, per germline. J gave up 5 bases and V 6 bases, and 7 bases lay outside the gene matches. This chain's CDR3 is CAISLTGGNTEAFF. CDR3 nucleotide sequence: TGTGCCATCAGCTTGACAGGGGGAAATACTGAAGCTTTCTTT.

In DNA form, the CDR3 reads TGCGCCAGCAGCCAAGATCGCACTAGGACTTACAATGAGCAGTTCTTC. Residues: CASSQDRTRTYNEQFF. The chain uses TRBV4-3 and TRBJ2-1, with a tentative D call TRBD2 (5 bases). The germline V and J ends were trimmed by 0 bases and 4 bases, with 13 bases remaining between them. Germline CDR1 is LGHNA and CDR2 is YSLEER. The CDR3 has 16 amino acids.

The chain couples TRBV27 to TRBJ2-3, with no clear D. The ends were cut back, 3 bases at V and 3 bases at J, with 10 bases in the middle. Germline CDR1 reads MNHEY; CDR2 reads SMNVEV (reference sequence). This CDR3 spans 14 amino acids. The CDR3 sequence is CASSLYGVTDTQYF. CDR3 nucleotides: TGTGCCAGCAGTTTGTATGGCGTAACAGATACGCAGTATTTT.

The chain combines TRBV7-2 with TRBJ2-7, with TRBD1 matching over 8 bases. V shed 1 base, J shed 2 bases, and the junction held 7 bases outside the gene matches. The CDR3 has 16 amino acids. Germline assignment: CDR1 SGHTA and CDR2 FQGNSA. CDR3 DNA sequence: TGTGCCAGCAGCTTAGTAAGACAGGGGAGAACCTACGAGCAGTACTTC. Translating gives CASSLVRQGRTYEQYF. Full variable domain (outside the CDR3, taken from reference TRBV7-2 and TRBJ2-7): GAGVSQSPSNKVTEKGKDVELRCDPISGHTALYWYRQSLGQGLEFLIYFQGNSAPDKSGLPSDRFSAERTGGSVSTLTIQRTQQEDSAVYLCASSLVRQGRTYEQYFGPGTRLTVT.